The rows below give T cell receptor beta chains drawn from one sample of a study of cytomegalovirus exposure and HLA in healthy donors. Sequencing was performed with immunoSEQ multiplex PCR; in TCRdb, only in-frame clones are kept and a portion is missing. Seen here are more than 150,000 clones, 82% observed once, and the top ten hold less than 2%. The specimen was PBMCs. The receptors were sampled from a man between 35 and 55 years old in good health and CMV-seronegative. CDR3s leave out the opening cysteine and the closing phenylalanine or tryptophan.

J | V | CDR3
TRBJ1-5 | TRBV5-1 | ASSFEGLSNQPQH
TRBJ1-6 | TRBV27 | ASSFGSRSYNSPLH
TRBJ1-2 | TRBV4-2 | ASSQDYQGTYGYT
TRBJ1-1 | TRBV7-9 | ASSLVEGVTEAF
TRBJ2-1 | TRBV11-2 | ASSLSAGNGNNEQF
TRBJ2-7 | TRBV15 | ATSRDRGYEQY
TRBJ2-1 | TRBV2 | ASSLYNEQF
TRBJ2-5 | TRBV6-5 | ASSSDREPTQY
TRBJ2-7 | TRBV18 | ASSPDYPEHYIYEQY
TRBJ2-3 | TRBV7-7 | ASSPTGGTDTQY
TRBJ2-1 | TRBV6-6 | ASRSGTGYNEQF
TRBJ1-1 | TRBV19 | ASLGQTNTEAF
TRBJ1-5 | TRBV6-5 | ASSTTGINQPQH
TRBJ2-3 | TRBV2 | ASSEPSTSTDTQY
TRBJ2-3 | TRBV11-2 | ASSLVAAGGRDTQY